The 28 T cell receptor beta chains reported below all come from one sample, sequenced in a study of blood T cell repertoires in COVID-19. Data came from immunoSEQ multiplex PCR; TCRdb stores just in-frame clones and leaves some out. The table lists 47,000 or so clones, about 86% of them singletons. The specimen was peripheral blood. The receptors come from a woman over 75 with COVID-19, enrolled during active disease.

This clone was seen only a few times. The rearrangement joins TRBV3-1 (or the pseudogene TRBV3-2) to TRBJ2-7, with a possible D match to TRBD2 (6 bases). The CDR3 runs 14 residues. Per germline, CDR1 LGHDT and CDR2 YNNKEL (reference sequence). Trimming left V 11 bases short and J 6 bases short, with 23 bases between. The CDR3 reads CASSPGTLFGEQYF. Here the CDR3 DNA reads TGTGCCTCCTCACCGGGGACTCTTTTCGGCGAGCAGTACTTC.

The CDR3 spells CASSPGTRGRAPDTQYF. The CDR3 DNA sequence: TGCGCCAGCAGTCCCGGGACTAGAGGGAGAGCCCCAGATACGCAGTATTTT. The chain couples TRBV5-1 to TRBJ2-3; 8 bases align to TRBD2. Germline V gene data show CDR1 as SGHRS and CDR2 as YFSETQ. The V and J ends lost 5 bases and 4 bases, in that order; junction bases with no gene match: 15. The CDR3 sequence is 17 residues long. The whole variable domain, remainder taken from reference TRBV5-1 and TRBJ2-3, is KAGVTQTPRYLIKTRGQQVTLSCSPISGHRSVSWYQQTPGQGLQFLFEYFSETQRNKGNFPGRFSGRQFSNSRSEMNVSTLELGDSALYLCASSPGTRGRAPDTQYFGPGTRLTVL.

The CDR3 region is CASSTTGGSYEQYF. The CDR3 coding sequence is TGTGCCAGCAGCACAACAGGGGGGTCCTACGAGCAGTACTTC. The J gene is TRBJ2-7, the V gene TRBV3-1 (or the pseudogene TRBV3-2); the match to TRBD1 covers 8 bases. Looked up from germline, CDR1 is LGHDT and CDR2 is YNNKEL (reference sequence). V was clipped by 5 bases and J by 1 base; unmatched bases: 4. The CDR3 has 14 amino acids.

This rearrangement joins TRBV27 to TRBJ2-1; the match to TRBD2 covers 13 bases. This CDR3 is 15 amino acids long. J lost 7 bases, V lost 5 bases, and 5 bases had no gene match. Germline V gene sequence: CDR1 MNHEY, CDR2 SMNVEV (reference sequence). The CDR3 nucleotides read TGTGCCAGCAGTCCCCCGGGACTAGCGGGGAATGAGCAGTTCTTC. Translating gives CASSPPGLAGNEQFF.

CDR3: CASSQRFGTGDGASNTGELFF. The CDR3 DNA reads TGTGCCAGCAGCCAAAGATTCGGAACAGGGGATGGAGCATCGAACACCGGGGAGCTGTTTTTT. The V call is TRBV14, the J call TRBJ2-2; 7 bases are shared with TRBD1. Unmatched junction bases numbered 18, after V lost 2 bases and J lost 0 bases. The CDR3 spans 21 residues. Per the germline V gene, CDR1 is SGHDN and CDR2 is FVKESK. The whole variable domain, filled in from reference TRBV14 and TRBJ2-2, reads EAGVTQFPSHSVIEKGQTVTLRCDPISGHDNLYWYRRVMGKEIKFLLHFVKESKQDESGMPNNRFLAERTGGTYSTLKVQPAELEDSGVYFCASSQRFGTGDGASNTGELFFGEGSRLTVL.

The rearrangement uses TRBV5-5 and TRBJ1-5; D might be TRBD1 (6 bases). V lost 1 base and J lost 0, with 11 bases in between. The V gene's germline CDR1 is SGHKS and CDR2 YYEKEE (reference sequence). The CDR3 is 16 amino acids. The chain's CDR3 is CASSLYAGASNQPQHF. Here the CDR3 DNA reads TGTGCCAGCAGCTTGTACGCGGGGGCTAGCAATCAGCCCCAGCATTTT.

This clone showed up many times. J is TRBJ1-6 and V is TRBV5-5; D gene unclear. The CDR3 sequence is 12 residues long. Germline V gives CDR1 SGHKS, CDR2 YYEKEE (reference sequence). The V gene lost 3 bases and the J gene lost 7 bases, with 5 bases spanning the gap. CDR3 sequence (DNA): TGTGCCAGCAGCTGCGGGAATTCACCCCTCCACTTT. Translation: CASSCGNSPLHF.

The V and J genes are TRBV12-2 and TRBJ1-5; the table's D call of TRBD1 was not tested on the DNA. TRBV12-2 is listed as a pseudogene. This CDR3 is 18 amino acids long. The CDR3 loop is CASRLAGDRPYRNQPQHF. As DNA, the CDR3 is TGTGCAAGTCGCTTAGCCGGGGACAGACCGTATCGCAATCAGCCCCAGCATTTT.

CDR3 sequence: CASGEATTDTQYF. As DNA, the CDR3 is TGTGCCAGTGGGGAGGCTACCACAGATACGCAGTATTTT. The chain employs TRBV3-1 (or the pseudogene TRBV3-2) and TRBJ2-3; tentatively, D is TRBD2 (6 bases). Germline CDR1 is LGHDT and CDR2 is YNNKEL (reference sequence). V was clipped by 9 bases and J by 2 bases, with 12 bases between them. The CDR3 extends over 13 amino acids.

V and J are TRBV7-2 and TRBJ2-2; TRBD2 matches 9 bases. The V gene end was trimmed by 1 base and the J gene end by 5 bases; junction bases not matched to a gene: 2. Looked up from germline, CDR1 is SGHTA and CDR2 is FQGNSA. The length of the CDR3 is 15 residues. The chain's CDR3 is CASSLDLAGTGELFF. CDR3 sequence (DNA): TGTGCCAGCAGCTTAGATCTAGCGGGGACCGGGGAGCTGTTTTTT. Full variable domain (rest looked up from reference TRBV7-2 and TRBJ2-2): GAGVSQSPSNKVTEKGKDVELRCDPISGHTALYWYRQSLGQGLEFLIYFQGNSAPDKSGLPSDRFSAERTGGSVSTLTIQRTQQEDSAVYLCASSLDLAGTGELFFGEGSRLTVL.

The V call is TRBV5-1, the J call TRBJ2-5; possible D gene TRBD1, 5 bases. V was shortened by 3 bases and J by 5 bases, with 14 bases between the two germline ends. Per the germline V gene, CDR1 is SGHRS and CDR2 is YFSETQ. The CDR3 has 14 amino acids. CDR3 DNA sequence: TGCGCCAGCAGCTCCCAGGGAATGTGGGAGACCCAGTACTTC. Translating gives CASSSQGMWETQYF. The variable domain in full, completed from reference TRBV5-1 and TRBJ2-5, reads KAGVTQTPRYLIKTRGQQVTLSCSPISGHRSVSWYQQTPGQGLQFLFEYFSETQRNKGNFPGRFSGRQFSNSRSEMNVSTLELGDSALYLCASSSQGMWETQYFGPGTRLLVL.

The chain employs TRBV19 and TRBJ2-1; 8 bases are a match to TRBD2. V lost 6 bases and J lost 0; bases outside the gene matches: 4. CDR3 size: 15 residues. Germline assignment: CDR1 LNHDA and CDR2 SQIVND (reference sequence). This CDR3 is CASRFGLASYNEQFF. Here the CDR3 DNA reads TGTGCCAGTAGGTTTGGACTAGCCTCCTACAATGAGCAGTTCTTC.

The genes are TRBV19 and TRBJ1-3; no clear D gene. Deletions cut 5 bases from V and 1 base from J, with 15 bases between. The CDR3 has 16 amino acids. CDR1 is LNHDA, CDR2 SQIVND, per germline (reference sequence). CDR3 protein: CASSARRLQSGNTIYF. CDR3 coding DNA: TGTGCCAGTAGTGCCCGGCGGCTCCAGTCTGGAAACACCATATATTTT.

This chain uses TRBV7-2 with TRBJ2-1; 7 bases are a match to TRBD1. With V trimmed by 3 bases and J by 3 bases, 5 bases remained unmatched. Germline CDR1 SGHTA, CDR2 FQGNSA. CDR3 length equals 15 residues. CDR3 loop: CASSFGTAHYNEQFF. The DNA of the CDR3 is TGTGCCAGCAGCTTCGGGACAGCACACTACAATGAGCAGTTCTTC. The variable domain in full, with the rest retrieved from reference TRBV7-2 and TRBJ2-1, is GAGVSQSPSNKVTEKGKDVELRCDPISGHTALYWYRQSLGQGLEFLIYFQGNSAPDKSGLPSDRFSAERTGGSVSTLTIQRTQQEDSAVYLCASSFGTAHYNEQFFGPGTRLTVL.

The count of this clone is one. The chain has TRBV6-4 and TRBJ2-7; D gene unclear. With 2 bases removed from V and 3 bases from J, the gap between germline ends came to 8 bases. The CDR3 is 13 amino acids. The germline V gene encodes CDR1 MRHNA and CDR2 SNTAGT. The CDR3 is CASSDEELYEQYF. For the CDR3, the DNA is TGTGCCAGCAGTGACGAGGAACTCTACGAGCAGTACTTC.

This chain links TRBV5-6 with TRBJ2-3, with D perhaps TRBD2 (6 bases). The CDR3 has 15 amino acids. The germline V gene has CDR1 SGHDT and CDR2 YYEEEE. Trimming took off 0 bases at V and 2 bases at J, with 10 bases between the two ends. The CDR3 region is CASSLATGLTDTQYF. DNA of the CDR3: TGTGCCAGCAGCTTGGCTACGGGACTCACAGATACGCAGTATTTT.

This clone came up a few times. V gene TRBV12-3 or TRBV12-4 combines with J gene TRBJ2-7; no clear D. Trimming left V 6 bases short and J 1 base short, with 7 bases between. There are 12 residues in the CDR3. CDR3 residues: CASSTRSYEQYF. The DNA of the CDR3 is TGTGCCAGCAGCACGAGGTCCTACGAGCAGTACTTC.

The rearrangement joins TRBV10-3 to TRBJ2-7, with 9 bases fitting TRBD1. The CDR3 sequence is 15 residues long. Germline CDR1 and CDR2: ENHRY and SYGVKD. The V gene end was trimmed by 10 bases and the J gene end by 4 bases; junction bases not matched to a gene: 14. The CDR3 DNA sequence: TGTGCCACCAATGAACCCGGGACAGGGAGATACGAGCAGTACTTC. Translation gives CATNEPGTGRYEQYF.

About this clone itself: The missing conserved phenylalanine or tryptophan at the end of this CDR3 makes a read error likely. No DNA is shown, since the ends of the CDR3 on it are uncertain; the CDR3 is the one TCRdb lists. The CDR3 sequence: CASSYESAS. This sequence joins TRBV6-6 and TRBJ2-7; the DNA was not used to check the table's D call, TRBD2. The CDR3 extends over 9 residues, inclusive of both ends. Germline V lookup: CDR1 MNHNY, CDR2 SVGAGI (reference sequence).

The genes are TRBV5-8 and TRBJ1-3, with D unresolved. Per germline, CDR1 SGHTS and CDR2 YDEGEE. This CDR3 is 14 amino acids long. V lost 4 bases and J lost 0, with 8 bases in between. CDR3: CASSKQNSGNTIYF. The CDR3, as DNA: TGTGCCAGCAGCAAACAGAACTCTGGAAACACCATATATTTT.

The V call is TRBV5-1, the J call TRBJ1-5, with 7 bases matching TRBD1. CDR3 size: 14 residues. The V gene end was trimmed by 0 bases and the J gene end by 9 bases; junction bases not matched to a gene: 6. The germline gives CDR1 SGHRS, CDR2 YFSETQ. The CDR3 region is CASSLGQGLRPQHF. For the CDR3, the DNA is TGCGCCAGCAGCTTGGGACAGGGACTGCGGCCCCAGCATTTT.

This clone came up once. This chain links TRBV5-6 with TRBJ2-1, with 8 positions matching TRBD1. CDR3 length: 17 residues. Germline trimming cut 4 bases from V and 9 bases from J; bases unmatched to any gene: 18. Germline-derived CDR1 and CDR2 are SGHDT and YYEEEE. In DNA, the CDR3 is TGTGCCAGCAGCCCCCCGGATAGCTGGACAGGGTACGGTGAGCAGTTCTTC. Its translation is CASSPPDSWTGYGEQFF.

The J gene is TRBJ2-7, the V gene TRBV3-1 (or the pseudogene TRBV3-2), with D perhaps TRBD2 (5 bases). This CDR3 is 14 amino acids long. V was pared by 4 bases and J by 7 bases, with 17 bases between. CDR1 LGHDT and CDR2 YNNKEL come from the germline V gene (reference sequence). This CDR3 reads CASSPPYNSGEQYF. CDR3 nucleotide sequence: TGTGCCAGCAGCCCCCCTTATAACTCGGGGGAGCAGTACTTC.

V usage is TRBV7-9 and J usage is TRBJ2-3, with unresolved D. The CDR3 length is 12 residues. V gave up 1 base and J gave up 4 bases, with 3 bases separating them. Germline V gene sequence: CDR1 SEHNR, CDR2 FQNEAQ (reference sequence). The CDR3 region has the DNA TGTGCCAGCAGCTTAGTCTCAGATACGCAGTATTTT. This translates into CASSLVSDTQYF. The full variable domain, with the rest looked up from reference TRBV7-9 and TRBJ2-3, is DTGVSQNPRHKITKRGQNVTFRCDPISEHNRLYWYRQTLGQGPEFLTYFQNEAQLEKSRLLSDRFSAERPKGSFSTLEIQRTEQGDSAMYLCASSLVSDTQYFGPGTRLTVL.

The gene calls are TRBV11-2 and TRBJ2-1, with TRBD2 matching over 8 bases. This CDR3 region has 19 residues. V lost 5 bases, J lost 2 bases, and 17 bases stayed unmatched. Germline lookup yields CDR1 SGHAT and CDR2 FQNNGV. The CDR3: CASSPRSWGSGTAYNEQFF. CDR3 DNA sequence: TGTGCCAGCAGCCCCCGGTCCTGGGGTAGCGGGACCGCCTACAATGAGCAGTTCTTC.

The chain joins TRBV28 to TRBJ1-5, with 10 bases that match TRBD1. After removal of 4 bases from V and 4 bases from J, the junction contained 1 base not matched to a gene. The CDR3 has 14 amino acids. Germline CDR1 and CDR2: MDHEN and SYDVKM. CDR3 in amino acids: CASSSGQGNQPQHF. The CDR3 DNA reads TGTGCCAGCAGTTCGGGACAGGGGAATCAGCCCCAGCATTTT.

J is TRBJ1-2 and V is TRBV19; D may be TRBD1 (6 bases). CDR1 and CDR2 (germline): LNHDA, SQIVND (reference sequence). The CDR3 contains 19 residues. V was trimmed by 3 bases and J by 7 bases, leaving 30 bases between them. For the CDR3, the DNA is TGTGCCAGTAGTATTAAAATGGGGGCACGAGGGTACCCGTCTGGTGGCTACACCTTC. Protein: CASSIKMGARGYPSGGYTF. Full variable domain (missing parts from reference TRBV19 and TRBJ1-2): DGGITQSPKYLFRKEGQNVTLSCEQNLNHDAMYWYRQDPGQGLRLIYYSQIVNDFQKGDIAEGYSVSREKKESFPLTVTSAQKNPTAFYLCASSIKMGARGYPSGGYTFGSGTRLTVV.

The chain recombines TRBV5-4 with TRBJ1-1; D might be TRBD1 (5 bases). Germline values: CDR1 SGHNT, CDR2 YYREEE (reference sequence). The V end lost 1 base, the J end lost 4 bases, and 14 bases lay between the germline ends. The CDR3 runs 15 residues. CDR3 sequence reads: CASSLFRVGLTEAFF. CDR3 in DNA: TGTGCCAGCAGCTTGTTCAGGGTGGGACTCACTGAAGCTTTCTTT.